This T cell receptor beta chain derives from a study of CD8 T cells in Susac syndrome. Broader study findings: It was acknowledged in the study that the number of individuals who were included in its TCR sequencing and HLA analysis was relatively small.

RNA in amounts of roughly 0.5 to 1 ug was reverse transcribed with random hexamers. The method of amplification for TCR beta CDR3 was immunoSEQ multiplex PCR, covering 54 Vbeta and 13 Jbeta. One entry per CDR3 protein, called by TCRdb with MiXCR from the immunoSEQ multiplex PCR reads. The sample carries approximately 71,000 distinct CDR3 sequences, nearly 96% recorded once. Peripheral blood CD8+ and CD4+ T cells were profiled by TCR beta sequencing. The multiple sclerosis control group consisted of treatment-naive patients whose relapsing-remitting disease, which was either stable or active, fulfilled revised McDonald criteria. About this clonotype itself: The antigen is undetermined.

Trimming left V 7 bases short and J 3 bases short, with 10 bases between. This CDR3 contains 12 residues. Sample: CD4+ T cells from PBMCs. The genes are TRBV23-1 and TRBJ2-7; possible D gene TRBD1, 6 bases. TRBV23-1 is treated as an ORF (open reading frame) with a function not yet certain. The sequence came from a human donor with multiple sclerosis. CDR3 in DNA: TGCGCCAGCATTCGACAGGTCTACGAGCAGTACTTC. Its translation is CASIRQVYEQYF.